This T cell receptor (beta chain) was sequenced for a study of CD8+ T cells in alopecia areata. As the sequencing template, cDNA was produced by extracting RNA and reverse transcribing it. The protocol was immunoSEQ multiplex PCR, while the TCRdb copy is restricted to in-frame clones and leaves out a portion. The sample contains some 170,000 clones, roughly 60% of which appear only once. This CDR3 has 16 amino acids. This clone was counted only a few times. The receptor's source is a human donor with alopecia areata. The rearrangement uses TRBV12-2 and TRBJ1-5. TRBV12-2 is a known pseudogene. Material: CD4+ T cells sorted from blood, obtained at week 0. As DNA, the CDR3 is TGTGCAAGTCGCTTTGAAGCCGGGACTCCCGATCAGCCCCAGCATTTT. It translates to CASRFEAGTPDQPQHF.